What follows describes a single T cell receptor (beta chain). The antigen remains unidentified. A process of 5'RACE template switching, which added a universal primer site and UMIs, was used to make TCR cDNA. TCRdb fed the 5' RACE reads into MiXCR, producing one record per CDR3 protein. The repertoire holds tens of thousands of distinct CDR3 sequences, 7.7% seen once, with 41% in the top ten. The data were obtained in a study of T cells after yellow fever vaccination. Study observations and caveats: Among all clonotypes, a small share was observed in both CD4 and CD8 compartments.

The origin of this receptor is a man aged 25-45 years who received the YFV17D yellow fever vaccine. The specimen was CD8+ T cells sorted from PBMCs, collected on the day of the yellow fever booster vaccination.

The CDR3 bases are TGTGCCAGCAGTCCTCTAGCGGGAGGTACCGGGGAGCTGTTTTTT. It yields the protein CASSPLAGGTGELFF. V usage is TRBV3-1 and J usage is TRBJ2-2, with 11 bases matching TRBD2. The germline V gene has CDR1 LGHDT and CDR2 YNNKEL (reference sequence). V trimming: 6 bases; J trimming: 5 bases; junction bases outside the gene matches: 5. CDR3 length equals 15 residues.